The clone carrying this T cell receptor (beta chain) was picked up many times. The antigen remains unidentified. Germline lookup yields CDR1 MNHEY and CDR2 SMNVEV (reference sequence). Trimming shortened V by 3 bases and J by 1 base, and 4 bases separated the two germline ends. The CDR3 length is 14 residues. This entry comes from a study of blood T cells in healthy people across ages. Each sample had at least 7 million PBMCs isolated. A sample-barcoded 5' primer and a J-beta primer mix were used in a second PCR of about 6 to 12 cycles. TCRdb re-analysed the 5' RACE reads in MiXCR, keeping a single row per CDR3 protein. Altogether 1.5 million to 2 million distinct CDR3 sequences are present, roughly 50% being singletons, with the ten largest covering over 2%. Study results and limitations: Relative to aged donors, long-lived donors carried more naive CD4+ cells and displayed higher diversity.

The TCR originated in a woman between 40 and 55 years old in good health. The material sequenced was blood. The genes are TRBV27 and TRBJ2-6; D remains ambiguous. CDR3 sequence reads: CASSFGSGANVLTF. Here the CDR3 DNA reads TGTGCCAGCAGTTTTGGTTCTGGGGCCAACGTCCTGACTTTC. The variable domain in full, completed from reference TRBV27 and TRBJ2-6, reads EAQVTQNPRYLITVTGKKLTVTCSQNMNHEYMSWYRQDPGLGLRQIYYSMNVEVTDKGDVPEGYKVSRKEKRNFPLILESPSPNQTSLYFCASSFGSGANVLTFGAGSRLTVL.